The subject of this entry is one TCR beta chain. The V gene's germline CDR1 is SGHTA and CDR2 FQGNSA. Trimming removed 3 bases at V and 0 bases at J, with 9 bases between. This CDR3 contains 15 residues. Documented treatment: some 20 received Ad26.COV2.S at low or high dose, single or two shots; about 5 received placebo; per-sample allocation not given. Sampling happened 63 days after the first vaccine or placebo injection. This entry is derived from a study of Ad26.COV2.S vaccination and SARS-CoV-2 variants. Sequencing was performed with immunoSEQ multiplex PCR; in TCRdb, only in-frame clones are kept and a portion is missing. Among hundreds of thousands of clones listed, about 83% were seen once.

This specimen was peripheral blood, taken in a trial of Ad26.COV2.S vaccine versus placebo. The TCR sequence derives from a person aged 18-65 years who received the Ad26.COV2.S COVID-19 vaccine or a placebo. J is TRBJ2-4 and V is TRBV7-2; D not certain. DNA for the CDR3: TGTGCCAGCAGCTTCGGAGCAGTAGCCAAAAACATTCAGTACTTC. Translated: CASSFGAVAKNIQYF.